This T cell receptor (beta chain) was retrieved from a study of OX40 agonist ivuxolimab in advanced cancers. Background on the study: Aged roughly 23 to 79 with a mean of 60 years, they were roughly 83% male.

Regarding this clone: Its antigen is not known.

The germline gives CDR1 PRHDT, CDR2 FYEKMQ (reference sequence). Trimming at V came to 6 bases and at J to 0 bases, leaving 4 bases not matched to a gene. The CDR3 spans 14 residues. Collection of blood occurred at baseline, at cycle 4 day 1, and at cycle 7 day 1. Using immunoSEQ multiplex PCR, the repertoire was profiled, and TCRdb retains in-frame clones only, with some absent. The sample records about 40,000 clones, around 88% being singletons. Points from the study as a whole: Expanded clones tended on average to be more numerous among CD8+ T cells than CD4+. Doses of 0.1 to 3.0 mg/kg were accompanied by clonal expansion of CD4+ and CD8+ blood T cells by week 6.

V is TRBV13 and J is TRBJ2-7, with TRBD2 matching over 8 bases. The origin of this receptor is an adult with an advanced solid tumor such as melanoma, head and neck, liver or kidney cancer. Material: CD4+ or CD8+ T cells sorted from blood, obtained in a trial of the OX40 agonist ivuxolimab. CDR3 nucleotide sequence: TGTGCCAGCAGGAAGACTAGCGCCTCCTACGAGCAGTACTTC. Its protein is CASRKTSASYEQYF.